The entry below describes one TCR beta chain. These data come from a study of blood T cell repertoires in COVID-19. Study-wide background: From the United States, Italy and Spain came samples of acute and convalescent COVID-19. T cells, B-cell-depleted T cells, or PBMCs supplied cDNA or gDNA.

In the original processing: Estimation of nucleated cell counts relied on the amplification of reference gene primers. Some clones are missing from TCRdb's copy, which holds only in-frame ones; the method was immunoSEQ multiplex PCR. The DNA gave D and trimming, while V, J and clone size come from that table. The table has under 150,000 clones, 70% to 90% seen once; the top ten hold 25% to 30%. Germline lookup yields CDR1 LGHNA and CDR2 YNFKEQ. Trimming removed 4 bases at V and 6 bases at J, with 16 bases between. This CDR3 spans 15 amino acids. The clonotype comes from a human donor in a cohort sampled during active COVID-19. J is TRBJ2-1 and V is TRBV4-2, with TRBD2 as a possible D gene (6 bases). Sequencing input: peripheral blood. CDR3 region: CASSPSGVEVNEQFF. In nucleotides, the CDR3 is TGTGCCAGCAGCCCGTCGGGGGTTGAAGTCAATGAGCAGTTCTTC.